The 25 T cell receptor beta chains below all came from one sample that was sequenced in a study of PD-L1 blockade in urothelial cancer. Repertoires were generated with immunoSEQ multiplex PCR, while TCRdb's copy carries only in-frame clones and drops some. This table holds under 35,000 clones, more than 85% found once. This material consisted of PBMCs, taken around atezolizumab (anti-PD-L1) treatment. The receptors shown here come from a man in his fifties with urothelial cancer.

The CDR3 is CATSRDFDQPQHF. As DNA, the CDR3 is TGTGCCACCAGCAGAGATTTCGATCAGCCCCAGCATTTT. The V call is TRBV15, the J call TRBJ1-5; D ambiguous. The germline V gene encodes CDR1 LNHNV and CDR2 YYDKDF (reference sequence). V lost 0 bases, J lost 5 bases, and 5 bases lay in between. The CDR3 extends over 13 amino acids.

V usage is TRBV5-4 and J usage is TRBJ2-7; 10 bases agree with TRBD1. Per the germline V gene, CDR1 is SGHNT and CDR2 is YYREEE (reference sequence). The CDR3 has 15 amino acids. With V trimmed by 1 base and J by 3 bases, 4 bases remained unmatched. DNA for the CDR3: TGTGCCAGCAGCTTGAGGGGGACAGGGGACTACGAGCAGTACTTC. Residues: CASSLRGTGDYEQYF.

The CDR3 region has the DNA TGCGCCAGCAGCTTGGAAGGCAGGGGAGGAAACACCATATATTTT. This sequence encodes CASSLEGRGGNTIYF. This chain links TRBV5-1 with TRBJ1-3, with D possibly TRBD1 on 6 matching bases. Deletions cut 0 bases from V and 4 bases from J, with 11 bases between. CDR1 is SGHRS, CDR2 YFSETQ, per germline. The CDR3 is 15 residues long.

V gene TRBV18 combines with J gene TRBJ2-7; D gene uncertain. Germline CDR1 reads KGHSH; CDR2 reads LQKENI. Trimming removed 4 bases at V and 4 bases at J, with 14 bases between. This CDR3 has 14 residues. In DNA, the CDR3 is TGTGCCAGCTCACGGGCCCCGGATTTATACGAGCAGTACTTC. The encoded protein is CASSRAPDLYEQYF.

Only one count was recorded for this clone. The chain combines TRBV27 with TRBJ2-2, with D perhaps TRBD2 (6 bases). The V gene lost 5 bases and the J gene lost 0 bases, with 19 bases spanning the gap. The germline V gene encodes CDR1 MNHEY and CDR2 SMNVEV (reference sequence). The CDR3 extends over 18 amino acids. The CDR3 nucleotides read TGTGCCAGCAGTATCCACTCTCCGGCTAGCGCGAACACCGGGGAGCTGTTTTTT. Translation gives CASSIHSPASANTGELFF.

V gene TRBV30 combines with J gene TRBJ2-7; 7 bases fit TRBD1. The CDR3 runs 14 residues. J gave up 2 bases and V 4 bases, and 8 bases lay outside the gene matches. Looked up from germline, CDR1 is GTSNPN and CDR2 is SVGIG (reference sequence). For the CDR3, the DNA is TGTGCCTGGAAGTTCAAGGGGGCGGCCTACGAGCAGTACTTC. Its translation: CAWKFKGAAYEQYF.

This chain links TRBV5-1 with TRBJ2-3; no clear D. The length of the CDR3 is 17 residues. Trimming stripped 3 bases from V and 4 bases from J, with 21 bases between. CDR1 is SGHRS, CDR2 YFSETQ, per germline. CDR3 DNA: TGCGCCAGCAGCTCATTCCGTGGGTCCCTAGGCCCAGATACGCAGTATTTT. It is translated as CASSSFRGSLGPDTQYF. Full variable domain (rest looked up from reference TRBV5-1 and TRBJ2-3): KAGVTQTPRYLIKTRGQQVTLSCSPISGHRSVSWYQQTPGQGLQFLFEYFSETQRNKGNFPGRFSGRQFSNSRSEMNVSTLELGDSALYLCASSSFRGSLGPDTQYFGPGTRLTVL.

Only a few counts were recorded for this clone. As DNA, the CDR3 is TGTGCCAGCAGTTTCGGCGGGCCGGGTGAAAAACTGTTTTTT. As protein: CASSFGGPGEKLFF. V is TRBV28 and J is TRBJ1-4; unclear D gene. CDR3 length: 14 residues. CDR1 is MDHEN and CDR2 is SYDVKM in the germline V gene. V lost 3 bases to trimming and J lost 7 bases, with 12 bases between them.

The table lists this clone with a few counts. The chain links TRBV6-5 to TRBJ2-5; D ambiguous. CDR1 and CDR2 (germline): MNHEY, SVGAGI. V lost 2 bases, J lost 5 bases, and 15 bases lay in between. The CDR3 spans 15 residues. DNA of the CDR3: TGTGCCAGCAGTTACACGAAACTCCCGCGGGAGACCCAGTACTTC. Protein: CASSYTKLPRETQYF.

The V gene is TRBV7-3, the J gene TRBJ2-3, with 9 bases that match TRBD1. CDR1 is SGHTA, CDR2 FQGTGA, per germline. The V segment lost 2 bases and the J segment 4 bases; nucleotides outside the gene matches: 4. The CDR3 covers 15 residues. For the CDR3, the DNA is TGTGCCAGCAGCTTAGGGACAGGGCAGGCAGATACGCAGTATTTT. It encodes CASSLGTGQADTQYF.

The chain is built from TRBV28 and TRBJ1-5; D possibly corresponds to TRBD1 (5 bases). V was trimmed by 6 bases and J by 7 bases, leaving 13 bases between them. The CDR3 sequence is 13 residues long. Germline assignment: CDR1 MDHEN and CDR2 SYDVKM. CDR3 sequence (DNA): TGTGCCAGCAGGCCCGGGGGGGAACAGCCCCAGCATTTT. Encoded protein: CASRPGGEQPQHF.

This chain uses TRBV2 with TRBJ2-1; 10 bases fit TRBD2. Germline CDR1 reads SNHLY; CDR2 reads FYNNEI. This CDR3 has 17 residues. Germline trimming cut 6 bases from V and 3 bases from J; bases unmatched to any gene: 11. CDR3 amino acids: CASREGLAGENYNEQFF. As DNA, the CDR3 is TGTGCCAGCAGGGAGGGCCTAGCGGGAGAGAACTACAATGAGCAGTTCTTC.

CDR3 DNA sequence: TGTGCCAGCAGCACAATGAGGACAGACGCAGATACGCAGTATTTT. It specifies CASSTMRTDADTQYF. The rearrangement joins TRBV7-9 to TRBJ2-3; perhaps TRBD1 as D (6 bases). Looked up from germline, CDR1 is SEHNR and CDR2 is FQNEAQ (reference sequence). The CDR3 is 15 residues long. Deletions cut 5 bases from V and 4 bases from J, with 16 bases between.

The chain uses TRBV29-1 and TRBJ2-2, with a weak D call TRBD1 (5 bases). The germline gives CDR1 SQVTM, CDR2 ANQGSEA. Trimming pared 4 bases from V and 2 bases from J, leaving 8 bases between. The CDR3 covers 13 residues. CDR3 residues: CSVGQGNTGELFF. The CDR3 DNA sequence: TGCAGCGTTGGTCAGGGAAACACCGGGGAGCTGTTTTTT.

This chain connects TRBV10-2 to TRBJ1-1, with D maybe TRBD1 (5 bases). The V and J ends lost 10 bases and 4 bases respectively, with 16 bases between them. Per germline, CDR1 WSHSY and CDR2 SAAADI. This CDR3 is built from 13 residues. For the CDR3, the DNA is TGCGCCACCCAACCTCAGACAGCCACTGAAGCTTTCTTT. Translation: CATQPQTATEAFF.

V is TRBV6-1 and J is TRBJ2-2, with 7 bases aligning to TRBD1. The junction had 1 base not matched to a gene; V was cut back by 0 bases and J by 3 bases. Per the germline V gene, CDR1 is MNHNS and CDR2 is SASEGT. This CDR3 has 15 amino acids. The CDR3 protein is CASSEATGYTGELFF. The CDR3 DNA reads TGTGCCAGCAGTGAAGCGACAGGGTACACCGGGGAGCTGTTTTTT.

The DNA for the CDR3 is TGTGCCAGCTCACTTACAGAAGCAACTAATGAAAAACTGTTTTTT. Translation: CASSLTEATNEKLFF. The chain carries TRBV18 and TRBJ1-4; unclear D gene. CDR3 length: 15 amino acids. Trimming pared 4 bases from V and 0 bases from J, leaving 9 bases between. The germline V gene encodes CDR1 KGHSH and CDR2 LQKENI.

The V gene is TRBV7-2, the J gene TRBJ2-1, with TRBD2 identical over 10 bases. Germline CDR1 SGHTA, CDR2 FQGNSA. V shed 4 bases and J 4 bases; nucleotides not matched to a gene: 4. This CDR3 is 15 amino acids long. The CDR3: CASSSTSGSYNEQFF. For the CDR3, the DNA is TGTGCCAGCAGCTCGACTAGCGGGTCTTACAATGAGCAGTTCTTC.

The chain couples TRBV19 to TRBJ1-2; 8 bases are shared with TRBD1. The length of the CDR3 is 13 residues. The ends lost 3 bases at V and 7 bases at J; junction bases unmatched: 4. Germline loops: CDR1 LNHDA, CDR2 SQIVND (reference sequence). CDR3 coding DNA: TGTGCCAGTAGTATCACAGGGGGATTTGGCTACACCTTC. Amino acids: CASSITGGFGYTF.

V gene TRBV18 combines with J gene TRBJ2-1; 15 nucleotides match TRBD2. The V gene end was trimmed by 8 bases and the J gene end by 7 bases; junction bases not matched to a gene: 3. The V gene's germline CDR1 is KGHSH and CDR2 LQKENI. The CDR3 length is 14 residues. CDR3 in DNA: TGTGCCAGCCAAGGACTAGCGGGAGGGAATGAGCAGTTCTTC. Protein: CASQGLAGGNEQFF.

The chain recombines TRBV5-4 with TRBJ2-6; the D gene is possibly TRBD2 (5 bases). The CDR3 has 15 residues. Between the trimmed V and J ends, which lost 4 bases and 0 bases, there was a span of 8 bases. Per the germline V gene, CDR1 is SGHNT and CDR2 is YYREEE (reference sequence). CDR3 in amino acids: CASSRGDSGANVLTF. DNA for the CDR3: TGTGCCAGCAGCCGGGGTGACTCTGGGGCCAACGTCCTGACTTTC.

The chain carries TRBV27 and TRBJ2-3, with 11 bases fitting TRBD2. V was pared by 5 bases and J by 5 bases, with 6 bases of the junction left unmatched. This CDR3 has 15 amino acids. The germline V gene has CDR1 MNHEY and CDR2 SMNVEV (reference sequence). The CDR3 sequence is CASSLLAGVGDTQYF. The CDR3 DNA reads as TGTGCCAGCAGTCTACTAGCGGGAGTTGGAGATACGCAGTATTTT.

The chain joins TRBV7-2 to TRBJ1-2, with 8 bases fitting TRBD1. CDR3 length equals 14 residues. With 5 bases clipped from V and 5 bases from J, the junction kept 7 bases outside the gene matches. The V gene's germline CDR1 is SGHTA and CDR2 FQGNSA. The CDR3 nucleotides read TGTGCCAGCAGCCCGGACAGGGCAAAGTATGGCTACACCTTC. Its protein is CASSPDRAKYGYTF.

The rearrangement links TRBV2 to TRBJ2-3; D is possibly TRBD1 (5 bases). Per germline, CDR1 SNHLY and CDR2 FYNNEI. V shed 5 bases and J shed 3 bases, with 9 bases lying between them. The CDR3 covers 13 residues. The CDR3 bases are TGTGCCAGCAGTATGAAGGGGACAGATACGCAGTATTTT. Its protein is CASSMKGTDTQYF.

This clone was recorded a few times. The J gene is TRBJ1-2, the V gene TRBV4-3, with 9 positions matching TRBD1. CDR1 and CDR2 from the germline V gene are LGHNA and YSLEER. V lost 0 bases and J lost 2; bases outside the gene matches: 1. This CDR3 has 15 residues. In DNA form, the CDR3 reads TGCGCCAGCAGCCAAGATGGGACAGGGAACTATGGCTACACCTTC. Protein sequence: CASSQDGTGNYGYTF.